This entry lists 15 T cell receptor beta chains sequenced from one sample in a study of blood T cell repertoires in COVID-19. TCRdb keeps only in-frame clones here, not all; method: immunoSEQ multiplex PCR. Here the sample spans about 310,000 clones, around 91% being singletons. The sequenced material came from PBMCs or T cells enriched from blood (not recorded which). Receptor source: a woman in her thirties or forties who had recovered from COVID-19.

The V gene is TRBV11-2, the J gene TRBJ2-2; 15 bases are a match to TRBD2. V was clipped by 6 bases and J by 6 bases; unmatched bases: 5. The CDR3 has 16 amino acids. Germline V gene data show CDR1 as SGHAT and CDR2 as FQNNGV. CDR3 nucleotide sequence: TGTGCCAGCAGACGGACTAGCGGGGGGGCCTCCGGGGAGCTGTTTTTT. It translates to CASRRTSGGASGELFF.

This chain connects TRBV5-1 to TRBJ1-5, with a tentative D call TRBD1 (5 bases). Trimming removed 5 bases from V and 4 bases from J, with 10 bases in between. CDR1 is SGHRS, CDR2 YFSETQ, per germline. The CDR3 length is 13 residues. The CDR3 DNA reads as TGCGCCAGCAGACCTGACAGTAATCAGCCCCAGCATTTT. Amino acid sequence: CASRPDSNQPQHF.

The rearrangement uses TRBV5-1 and TRBJ2-3, with D possibly matching TRBD2 (6 bases). Germline CDR1 SGHRS, CDR2 YFSETQ. Trimming removed 0 bases from V and 0 bases from J, with 11 bases in between. The CDR3 consists of 16 residues. The CDR3 reads CASSLEVRDSTDTQYF. The DNA for the CDR3 is TGCGCCAGCAGCTTGGAGGTGCGGGATAGCACAGATACGCAGTATTTT.

The J gene is TRBJ2-3, the V gene TRBV11-3; the match to TRBD2 covers 11 bases. The trim removed 4 bases at V and 5 bases at J, leaving 5 bases unmatched. Germline values: CDR1 SGHNT, CDR2 YENEEA. This CDR3 contains 15 residues. Written as DNA, the CDR3 is TGTGCCAGCAGCTCCGGACTAGCGGGTAGAGATACGCAGTATTTT. Its protein is CASSSGLAGRDTQYF.

This clone was picked up one time. The V gene is TRBV4-1, the J gene TRBJ2-1; 12 positions agree with TRBD2. The CDR3 covers 18 residues. Trimming at V came to 7 bases and at J to 8 bases, leaving 18 bases not matched to a gene. CDR1 is MGHRA, CDR2 YSYEKL, per germline. CDR3 coding DNA: TGCGCCAGCACGTCCGGGACTAGCGGGTATTCCCCAAGATATGAGCAGTTCTTC. It codes for CASTSGTSGYSPRYEQFF.

The chain combines TRBV6-5 with TRBJ1-1; D unresolved. From germline, CDR1 is MNHEY and CDR2 SVGAGI. The CDR3 totals 13 residues. The V end was cut by 2 bases, the J end by 9 bases, with 13 bases between. The CDR3 reads CASSYKRPTQAFF. CDR3 coding DNA: TGTGCCAGCAGTTACAAGAGGCCCACCCAAGCTTTCTTT.

This rearrangement joins TRBV18 to TRBJ1-3; tentatively, D is TRBD1 (6 bases). Looked up from germline, CDR1 is KGHSH and CDR2 is LQKENI. The germline V and J ends were trimmed by 8 bases and 0 bases, with 14 bases remaining between them. The CDR3 runs 15 residues. Written as DNA, the CDR3 is TGTGCCAGCCAGTCAGGGGCGGACTCTGGAAACACCATATATTTT. This gives the protein CASQSGADSGNTIYF.

The chain employs TRBV3-1 (or the pseudogene TRBV3-2) and TRBJ1-3; D is ambiguous. This CDR3 has 14 amino acids. CDR1 and CDR2 from the germline V gene are LGHDT and YNNKEL (reference sequence). Trimming stripped 1 base from V and 0 bases from J, with 4 bases between. CDR3 DNA: TGTGCCAGCAGCCAAGCAATCTCTGGAAACACCATATATTTT. Translating it yields CASSQAISGNTIYF.

This sequence joins TRBV19 and TRBJ1-6; D is unresolved. V gave up 7 bases and J gave up 8 bases, with 12 bases separating them. Germline V lookup: CDR1 LNHDA, CDR2 SQIVND (reference sequence). The CDR3 spans 13 residues. CDR3 sequence reads: CASKEWSDSPLHF. The CDR3, as DNA: TGTGCCAGTAAGGAGTGGTCGGATTCACCCCTCCACTTT.

This chain uses TRBV7-8 with TRBJ1-5, with TRBD1 matching over 7 bases. The V and J ends lost 1 base and 0 bases, in that order; junction bases with no gene match: 6. Germline values: CDR1 SGHVS, CDR2 FQNEAQ. CDR3 size: 17 residues. This chain's CDR3 is CASSLVSGQHSNQPQHF. The CDR3 region has the DNA TGTGCCAGCAGCTTAGTCTCGGGACAGCATAGCAATCAGCCCCAGCATTTT.

The chain links TRBV2 to TRBJ1-1; D unclear. Germline V gene data show CDR1 as SNHLY and CDR2 as FYNNEI. The CDR3 sequence is 13 residues long. V dropped 7 bases and J dropped 4 bases, with 13 bases sitting between them. The CDR3 loop reads CASTRREGTEAFF. As DNA, the CDR3 is TGTGCCAGCACCAGACGGGAGGGCACTGAAGCTTTCTTT.

V is TRBV9 and J is TRBJ2-7; 10 nucleotides match TRBD1. The V segment lost 1 base and the J segment 6 bases; nucleotides outside the gene matches: 7. This CDR3 comprises 15 residues. Germline CDR1 SGDLS, CDR2 YYNGEE. This CDR3 is CASSVTAGTGVEQYF. The CDR3 DNA reads as TGTGCCAGCAGCGTAACGGCAGGGACAGGGGTCGAGCAGTACTTC.

Only one count was recorded for this clone. This chain links TRBV25-1 with TRBJ1-3; D gene ambiguous. Germline CDR1 reads MGHDK; CDR2 reads SYGVNS. V was trimmed by 1 base and J by 0 bases, leaving 10 bases between them. The CDR3 has 16 amino acids. Here the CDR3 DNA reads TGTGCCAGCAGTGAATGGGAGGGTTACTCTGGAAACACCATATATTTT. Its translation is CASSEWEGYSGNTIYF.

This clone has only a few counts. Here the CDR3 reads CAWSRTSGVHYEQYF. The CDR3 nucleotides are TGTGCCTGGAGCCGGACTAGCGGGGTTCACTACGAGCAGTACTTC. The chain has TRBV30 and TRBJ2-7; 12 bases agree with TRBD2. This CDR3 is 15 amino acids long. The V and J ends lost 3 bases and 3 bases, in that order; junction bases with no gene match: 6. Germline assignment: CDR1 GTSNPN and CDR2 SVGIG (reference sequence). Looking up the rest from reference TRBV30 and TRBJ2-7 gives the full variable domain: SQTIHQWPATLVQPVGSPLSLECTVEGTSNPNLYWYRQAAGRGLQLLFYSVGIGQISSEVPQNLSASRPQDRQFILSSKKLLLSDSGFYLCAWSRTSGVHYEQYFGPGTRLTVT.

The V and J genes are TRBV5-1 and TRBJ2-1; D is undetermined. The germline V and J ends were trimmed by 4 bases and 0 bases, with 11 bases remaining between them. Germline V gives CDR1 SGHRS, CDR2 YFSETQ. The CDR3 is 15 residues long. This chain's CDR3 is CASSATVSSYNEQFF. The CDR3 nucleotides are TGCGCCAGCAGCGCTACAGTCAGCTCCTACAATGAGCAGTTCTTC. Complete variable domain (other parts from reference TRBV5-1 and TRBJ2-1): KAGVTQTPRYLIKTRGQQVTLSCSPISGHRSVSWYQQTPGQGLQFLFEYFSETQRNKGNFPGRFSGRQFSNSRSEMNVSTLELGDSALYLCASSATVSSYNEQFFGPGTRLTVL.